What follows is one T cell receptor (beta chain) and its context. The ends lost 5 bases at V and 9 bases at J; junction bases unmatched: 8. The CDR3 has 14 amino acids. Germline-derived CDR1 and CDR2 are SEHNR and FQNEAQ (reference sequence). The data originate from a study of blood T cell repertoires in COVID-19. In the original processing: Estimation of nucleated cell counts was performed using reference gene primer amplification. Only in-frame clones appear in the TCRdb table, and some are missing; sequencing was by immunoSEQ multiplex PCR. V, J and clone size reflect that table, while D and trimming were determined from the DNA. The profile covers around 170,000 clones, with under 85% appearing a single time and approximately 12% taken by the ten largest. Individuals drawn from around 25 US areas were about 18 to 89 years old.

The chain has TRBV7-9 and TRBJ2-7; 12 nucleotides match TRBD1. Sequencing was performed on PBMCs or T cells enriched from blood (not recorded which). The clonotype was recovered from a man in his forties or fifties who had recovered from COVID-19. CDR3 in amino acids: CASSLPGQGARQYF. CDR3 DNA: TGTGCCAGCAGCCTTCCGGGACAGGGGGCGCGGCAGTACTTC.